The 30 T cell receptor beta chains below come from one sample, sequenced in a study of T cells in Graves' hyperthyroidism and ophthalmopathy. It was RNA transcripts that yielded the amplified TCR beta CDR3 regions. TCR CDR3 regions were first amplified by RT-PCR with HTBI primers. Using its own MiXCR run on the multiplex PCR reads, TCRdb lists one record per CDR3 protein. The sample consists of about 250,000 distinct CDR3 sequences, almost 25% of them appearing once. The sequenced sample was blood. The receptors originated from a woman between 40 and 50 years old with Graves' ophthalmopathy.

This clonotype was seen many times. The V and J genes are TRBV28 and TRBJ1-1; tentatively, D is TRBD1 (6 bases). Germline assignment: CDR1 MDHEN and CDR2 SYDVKM. V lost 3 bases and J 1 base, leaving 15 bases between the germline ends. The CDR3 has 16 residues. The CDR3 sequence is CASSLQTGMGNTEAFF. The DNA for the CDR3 is TGTGCCAGCAGTTTGCAAACAGGGATGGGGAACACTGAAGCTTTCTTT.

This clonotype was seen many times. The rearrangement uses TRBV5-1 and TRBJ2-7; D might be TRBD1 or TRBD2, each matching 5 bases. Trimming left V 5 bases short and J 8 bases short, with 20 bases between. The CDR3 covers 14 residues. Germline V gene lookup returns CDR1 SGHRS and CDR2 YFSETQ. CDR3 DNA sequence: TGCGCCAGCAGTGGGGGAGAGCCCCATTGGAAGCAGTACTTC. Protein: CASSGGEPHWKQYF.

This clonotype was recorded many times. The chain combines TRBV7-3 with TRBJ2-5, with 8 bases aligning to TRBD2. V trimming: 2 bases; J trimming: 7 bases; junction bases outside the gene matches: 6. The CDR3 extends over 14 amino acids. Germline V gives CDR1 SGHTA, CDR2 FQGTGA. In DNA, the CDR3 is TGTGCCAGCAGCTTAGCGGGGGGTAGGGGGACCCAGTACTTC. This codes for CASSLAGGRGTQYF.

This clonotype was observed at least ten times. The CDR3 sequence: CASSLYMPGYEQYF. In nucleotides, the CDR3 is TGTGCCAGCAGTTTGTACATGCCGGGCTACGAGCAGTACTTC. This chain connects TRBV27 to TRBJ2-7, with D hard to call. The CDR3 is 14 amino acids. CDR1 MNHEY and CDR2 SMNVEV come from the germline V gene (reference sequence). V shed 3 bases and J shed 3 bases, with 12 bases lying between them.

This clonotype showed up just a few times. The V call is TRBV7-9, the J call TRBJ2-7, with a tentative D call TRBD1 (6 bases). Trimming took 2 bases from V and 4 from J, leaving 15 bases between them. Germline V gene lookup returns CDR1 SEHNR and CDR2 FQNEAQ (reference sequence). The CDR3 is 15 residues long. CDR3 in amino acids: CASSLRVGTNYEQYF. The DNA of the CDR3 is TGTGCCAGCAGCTTAAGAGTGGGGACAAATTACGAGCAGTACTTC.

The V gene is TRBV7-8, the J gene TRBJ2-2, with TRBD1 matching 8 bases. The length of the CDR3 is 16 residues. Trimming cost V 6 bases and J 1 base; bases outside gene matches: 7. CDR1 is SGHVS, CDR2 FQNEAQ, per germline. CDR3 amino acids: CASRWGQAMNTGELFF. Written as DNA, the CDR3 is TGTGCCAGCAGGTGGGGACAGGCGATGAACACCGGGGAGCTGTTTTTT.

This clonotype was seen at least ten times. V is TRBV20-1 and J is TRBJ2-2, with D possibly matching TRBD1 (6 bases). Germline V gene sequence: CDR1 DFQATT, CDR2 SNEGSKA (reference sequence). The CDR3 is made up of 15 amino acids. V was trimmed by 6 bases and J by 7 bases, leaving 21 bases between them. The CDR3 protein is CSAAAFLTRGGELFF. In DNA, the CDR3 is TGCAGTGCGGCAGCCTTTTTAACCAGGGGCGGGGAGCTGTTTTTT.

At least ten counts were recorded for this clonotype. This chain joins TRBV6-1 and TRBJ2-7; the D gene is possibly TRBD2 (6 bases). Germline V lookup: CDR1 MNHNS, CDR2 SASEGT. The CDR3 is 15 residues long. V lost 6 bases, J lost 3 bases, and 18 bases lay in between. CDR3 DNA sequence: TGTGCCAGCAGCGCTACTAGCTTTCAGATCTACGAGCAGTACTTC. Its translation: CASSATSFQIYEQYF.

The chain combines TRBV7-9 with TRBJ2-2; D unclear. The CDR3 covers 14 residues. The germline V gene encodes CDR1 SEHNR and CDR2 FQNEAQ (reference sequence). Trimming took 3 bases from V and 3 from J, leaving 8 bases between them. The CDR3 DNA sequence: TGTGCCAGCAGCTTGCCTTTTTACACCGGGGAGCTGTTTTTT. Translated, it gives CASSLPFYTGELFF.

This clonotype was recorded many times. This rearrangement joins TRBV18 to TRBJ2-7, with 7 bases that match TRBD1. The germline gives CDR1 KGHSH, CDR2 LQKENI. The CDR3 contains 14 residues. After removal of 5 bases from V and 3 bases from J, the junction contained 7 bases not matched to a gene. The CDR3 protein is CASSTGTAFYEQYF. The CDR3 region has the DNA TGTGCCAGCTCAACCGGGACAGCCTTCTACGAGCAGTACTTC.

The V gene is TRBV12-3 or TRBV12-4, the J gene TRBJ2-2; D could derive from TRBD1 or TRBD2 (5 bases each). The V and J ends lost 7 bases and 3 bases respectively, with 12 bases between them. The CDR3 runs 14 residues. CDR3: CASNGAGYTGELFF. Written as DNA, the CDR3 is TGTGCCAGCAACGGGGCCGGATACACCGGGGAGCTGTTTTTT.

With respect to this clonotype: This may stem from a read error, because a much larger clone lies one nucleotide away. The conserved phenylalanine or tryptophan is not found at the CDR3 terminus, so this likely reflects a read error. This rearrangement joins TRBV13 to TRBJ2-7; the match to TRBD2 covers 8 bases. The CDR3 covers 15 residues. Germline-derived CDR1 and CDR2 are PRHDT and FYEKMQ (reference sequence). Losses at the gene ends were 5 bases for V and 0 bases for J; bases not matched to a gene: 6. The CDR3 protein is CASSSSGTGSYEQYL. The CDR3 DNA sequence: TGTGCCAGCAGCAGTAGCGGGACGGGCTCCTACGAGCAGTACCTC.

This chain links TRBV20-1 with TRBJ2-7, with 10 bases that match TRBD2. The junction had 11 bases not matched to a gene; V was cut back by 0 bases and J by 0 bases. The CDR3 is made up of 18 amino acids. From germline, CDR1 is DFQATT and CDR2 SNEGSKA (reference sequence). The CDR3 protein is CSARDPSDSGGSSYEQYF. The CDR3 region has the DNA TGCAGTGCTAGAGATCCTAGTGATAGCGGGGGGAGCTCCTACGAGCAGTACTTC.

The table lists this clonotype with many counts. Because the CDR3 is missing its conserved closing phenylalanine or tryptophan, this is likely a read error. V is TRBV2 and J is TRBJ2-7; D uncertain. This CDR3 is 13 amino acids long. Trimming left V 11 bases short and J 1 base short, with 15 bases between. The germline CDR1 and CDR2 sequences are SNHLY and FYNNEI. The CDR3 loop reads CAFGRARSYEQYL. CDR3 sequence (DNA): TGTGCCTTTGGAAGGGCGCGGTCCTACGAGCAGTACCTC.

In its sample, this clonotype was seen once. This rearrangement joins TRBV12-3 or TRBV12-4 to TRBJ1-5; D gene uncertain. V shed 5 bases and J shed 9 bases, with 11 bases lying between them. CDR3 length equals 12 residues. As DNA, the CDR3 is TGTGCCAGCAGTACTAGAGAGCGGCCCCAGCATTTT. It specifies CASSTRERPQHF.

This clonotype has a count of ten or more. The CDR3 spells CATSSTGLARTTQYF. For the CDR3, the DNA is TGTGCCACCAGCAGTACAGGGTTGGCCCGGACAACCCAGTACTTC. The chain links TRBV15 to TRBJ2-5, with a tentative D call TRBD1 (6 bases). Germline CDR1 reads LNHNV; CDR2 reads YYDKDF (reference sequence). The CDR3 extends over 15 amino acids. Trimming left V 3 bases short and J 8 bases short, with 19 bases between.

This clonotype was counted at least ten times. The chain is built from TRBV7-8 and TRBJ2-2, with a possible D match to TRBD1 (6 bases). This CDR3 has 16 amino acids. Trimming left V 0 bases short and J 1 base short, with 9 bases between. Germline-derived CDR1 and CDR2 are SGHVS and FQNEAQ. The CDR3 is CASSLAWTVNTGELFF. CDR3 sequence (DNA): TGTGCCAGCAGCTTAGCGTGGACAGTGAACACCGGGGAGCTGTTTTTT.

This clonotype was observed many times. The V gene is TRBV27, the J gene TRBJ1-1, with 7 bases that match TRBD1. Germline V lookup: CDR1 MNHEY, CDR2 SMNVEV (reference sequence). With 9 bases clipped from V and 1 base from J, the junction kept 5 bases outside the gene matches. This CDR3 has 13 residues. The CDR3 nucleotides are TGTGCCAGTACCCGGACAGGGAACACTGAAGCTTTCTTT. It translates to CASTRTGNTEAFF.

This clonotype was recorded at least ten times. The chain uses TRBV30 and TRBJ2-2; D call uncertain. CDR1 GTSNPN and CDR2 SVGIG come from the germline V gene (reference sequence). This CDR3 has 13 amino acids. Between the trimmed V and J ends, which lost 1 base and 6 bases, there was a span of 9 bases. CDR3 loop: CAWSARWAGELFF. CDR3 in DNA: TGTGCCTGGAGTGCACGGTGGGCCGGGGAGCTGTTTTTT.

This clonotype was seen many times. The chain couples TRBV6-5 to TRBJ2-7, with D possibly TRBD1 on 6 matching bases. The CDR3 runs to 15 residues. From germline, CDR1 is MNHEY and CDR2 SVGAGI. The germline V and J ends were trimmed by 0 bases and 2 bases, with 11 bases remaining between them. Here the CDR3 reads CASSYSYRAAYEQYF. Written as DNA, the CDR3 is TGTGCCAGCAGTTACTCGTACAGGGCGGCCTACGAGCAGTACTTC.

This clonotype appeared many times. The rearrangement uses TRBV10-3 and TRBJ2-2; the match to TRBD1 covers 9 bases. V shed 10 bases and J 5 bases; nucleotides not matched to a gene: 11. The CDR3 has 15 residues. Per the germline V gene, CDR1 is ENHRY and CDR2 is SYGVKD. In DNA, the CDR3 is TGTGCCACCAGGGGGACAGGGATAATTACCGGGGAGCTGTTTTTT. Its translation: CATRGTGIITGELFF.

This clonotype was seen many times. The genes are TRBV6-5 and TRBJ2-5; 8 positions match TRBD1. The CDR3 has 14 residues. Germline CDR1 is MNHEY and CDR2 is SVGAGI. The V segment lost 1 base and the J segment 5 bases; nucleotides outside the gene matches: 3. The chain's CDR3 is CASSYYAGGETQYF. For the CDR3, the DNA is TGTGCCAGCAGTTACTATGCAGGGGGCGAGACCCAGTACTTC.

In this sample, this clonotype turned up many times. CDR3: CASSFSPGAGGPQHF. DNA for the CDR3: TGTGCCAGCAGTTTTAGTCCAGGAGCTGGCGGGCCCCAGCATTTT. The rearrangement links TRBV12-3 or TRBV12-4 to TRBJ1-5; D gene unclear. The CDR3 is made up of 15 amino acids. Trimming left V 3 bases short and J 9 bases short, with 18 bases between.

This clonotype occurred a few times. V is TRBV9 and J is TRBJ1-2; TRBD1 matches at 8 bases. Losses at the gene ends were 1 base for V and 2 bases for J; bases not matched to a gene: 7. Germline CDR1 reads SGDLS; CDR2 reads YYNGEE. The CDR3 totals 16 residues. The CDR3 region has the DNA TGTGCCAGCAGCGTAACCGGGACAGGAACAAACTATGGCTACACCTTC. Protein product: CASSVTGTGTNYGYTF.

This clonotype was observed a few times. In this CDR3 the conserved last residue, phenylalanine or tryptophan, is missing, so a read error is likely. This chain links TRBV6-1 with TRBJ2-5; D perhaps matches TRBD2 (5 bases). Per germline, CDR1 MNHNS and CDR2 SASEGT. V was trimmed by 3 bases and J by 1 base, leaving 9 bases between them. CDR3 length: 14 amino acids. The CDR3 reads CASSDLGLQETQYL. The DNA for the CDR3 is TGTGCCAGCAGTGACCTTGGACTCCAAGAGACCCAGTACCTC.

At least ten counts were recorded for this clonotype. This chain joins TRBV11-2 and TRBJ2-7; 9 nucleotides line up with TRBD1. V lost 3 bases and J lost 0; bases outside the gene matches: 3. Germline CDR1 is SGHAT and CDR2 is FQNNGV. The CDR3 runs 15 residues. The CDR3 here is CASSLGQGFSYEQYF. In nucleotides, the CDR3 is TGTGCCAGCAGCTTGGGACAGGGCTTCTCCTACGAGCAGTACTTC.

The table lists this clonotype with many counts. The chain links TRBV2 to TRBJ2-5, with 8 bases lining up with TRBD1. The germline gives CDR1 SNHLY, CDR2 FYNNEI. This CDR3 has 14 residues. Trimming cost V 3 bases and J 4 bases; bases outside gene matches: 4. CDR3 coding DNA: TGTGCCAGCAGTGACCGGACAGGGCGAGAGACCCAGTACTTC. This translates into CASSDRTGRETQYF.

This clonotype was detected ten times or more. This sequence joins TRBV6-5 and TRBJ2-5, with TRBD2 matching 8 bases. Germline trimming cut 6 bases from V and 4 bases from J; bases unmatched to any gene: 7. The CDR3 covers 14 residues. CDR1 is MNHEY and CDR2 is SVGAGI in the germline V gene. In DNA form, the CDR3 reads TGTGCCAGCAGCCCAGCGGGAGCGGGAGAGACCCAGTACTTC. Translating gives CASSPAGAGETQYF.

There are a few counts of this clonotype. The chain couples TRBV24-1 to TRBJ2-7; TRBD1 aligns across 7 bases. Unmatched junction bases numbered 3, after V lost 3 bases and J lost 5 bases. There are 13 residues in the CDR3. CDR1 and CDR2 from the germline V gene are KGHDR and SFDVKD. The CDR3 DNA sequence: TGTGCCACCAGTGATCCAGACAGGGACGAGCAGTACTTC. Protein: CATSDPDRDEQYF.

This clonotype was detected many times. The chain carries TRBV3-1 and TRBJ2-1; 7 bases are a match to TRBD1. The CDR3 runs to 13 residues. The germline V gene encodes CDR1 LGHDT and CDR2 YNNKEL (reference sequence). V lost 0 bases to trimming and J lost 14 bases; unmatched junction nucleotides: 7. The CDR3 is CASSQEQGLMKFF. In DNA form, the CDR3 reads TGTGCCAGCAGCCAAGAACAGGGGCTCATGAAGTTCTTC.